This TCR beta chain was found in a study of T cells in localized non-small cell lung cancer. Whole-study findings and limits: Blood T cell density predicted longer survival; adjacent-lung clonality, shorter. There were a median roughly 59 of the top 100 tumor clones appearing in adjacent lung. Compared with tumor, uninvolved adjacent lung displayed greater T cell clonality, ranking highest overall.

The CDR3 has 13 residues. The germline V gene encodes CDR1 GTSNPN and CDR2 SVGIG (reference sequence). Trimming stripped 0 bases from V and 3 bases from J, with 6 bases between. Concerning this clone: The antigen remains undetermined.

This table comes from immunoSEQ multiplex PCR, and its TCRdb copy is limited to in-frame clones, with some not included. Of tens of thousands of clones listed, around 89% are singletons. Source: PBMCs, taken before any cancer treatment. J is TRBJ1-3 and V is TRBV30, with D hard to call. This TCR was recovered from a man between 35 and 75 years old with stage II lung adenocarcinoma. CDR3 in amino acids: CAWSVKGGNTIYF. DNA for the CDR3: TGTGCCTGGAGTGTTAAGGGTGGAAACACCATATATTTT.